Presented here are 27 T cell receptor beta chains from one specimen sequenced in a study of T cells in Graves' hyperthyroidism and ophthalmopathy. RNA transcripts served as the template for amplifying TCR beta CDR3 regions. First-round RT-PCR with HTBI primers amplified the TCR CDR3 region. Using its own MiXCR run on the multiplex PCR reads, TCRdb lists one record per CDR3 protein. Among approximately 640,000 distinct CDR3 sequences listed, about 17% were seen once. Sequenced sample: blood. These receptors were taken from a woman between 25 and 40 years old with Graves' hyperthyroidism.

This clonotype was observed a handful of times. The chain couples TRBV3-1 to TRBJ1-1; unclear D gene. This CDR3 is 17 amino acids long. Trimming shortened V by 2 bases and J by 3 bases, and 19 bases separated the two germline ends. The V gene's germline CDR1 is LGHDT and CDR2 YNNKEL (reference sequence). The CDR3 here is CASSQFARSRRDTEAFF. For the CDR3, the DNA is TGTGCCAGCAGCCAATTTGCTCGTTCCAGACGGGACACTGAAGCTTTCTTT.

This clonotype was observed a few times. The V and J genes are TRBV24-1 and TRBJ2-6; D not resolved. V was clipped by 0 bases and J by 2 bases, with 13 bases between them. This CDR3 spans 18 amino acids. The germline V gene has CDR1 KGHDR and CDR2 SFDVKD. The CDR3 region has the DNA TGTGCCACCAGTGATTTGCGAGTGTCATCGACTGGGGCCAACGTCCTGACTTTC. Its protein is CATSDLRVSSTGANVLTF.

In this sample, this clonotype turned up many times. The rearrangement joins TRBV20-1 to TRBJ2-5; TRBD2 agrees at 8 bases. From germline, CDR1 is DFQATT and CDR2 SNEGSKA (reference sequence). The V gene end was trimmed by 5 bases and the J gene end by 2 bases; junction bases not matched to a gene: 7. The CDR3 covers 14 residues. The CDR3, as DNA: TGCAGTGCTCCCAAGAGCGGGAGACAAGAGACCCAGTACTTC. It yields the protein CSAPKSGRQETQYF.

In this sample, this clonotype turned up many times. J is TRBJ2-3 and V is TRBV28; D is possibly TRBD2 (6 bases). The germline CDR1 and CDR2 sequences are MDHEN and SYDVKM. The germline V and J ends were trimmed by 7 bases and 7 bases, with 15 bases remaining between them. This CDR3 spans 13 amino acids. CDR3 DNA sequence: TGTGCCAGCAACCAACTCGGGGGACATACGCAGTATTTT. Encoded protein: CASNQLGGHTQYF. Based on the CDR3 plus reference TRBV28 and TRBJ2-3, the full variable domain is DVKVTQSSRYLVKRTGEKVFLECVQDMDHENMFWYRQDPGLGLRLIYFSYDVKMKEKGDIPEGYSVSREKKERFSLILESASTNQTSMYLCASNQLGGHTQYFGPGTRLTVL.

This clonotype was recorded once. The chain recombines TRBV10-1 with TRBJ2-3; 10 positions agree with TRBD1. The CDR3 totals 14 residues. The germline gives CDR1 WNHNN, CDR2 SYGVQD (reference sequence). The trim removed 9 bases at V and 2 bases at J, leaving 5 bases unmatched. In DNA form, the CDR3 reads TGCGCCAGTGGGACAGGGGACCACACAGATACGCAGTATTTT. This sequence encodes CASGTGDHTDTQYF.

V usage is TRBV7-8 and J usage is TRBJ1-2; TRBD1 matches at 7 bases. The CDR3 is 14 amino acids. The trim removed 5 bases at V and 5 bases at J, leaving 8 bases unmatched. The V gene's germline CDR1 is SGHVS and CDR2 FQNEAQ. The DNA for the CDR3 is TGTGCCAGCAGCCCATACACAGGGGTTTATGGCTACACCTTC. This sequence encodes CASSPYTGVYGYTF.

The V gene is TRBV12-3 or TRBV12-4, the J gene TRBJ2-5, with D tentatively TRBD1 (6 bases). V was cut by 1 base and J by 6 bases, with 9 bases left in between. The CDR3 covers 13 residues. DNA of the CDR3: TGTGCCAGCAGTTTAGGGGGGCCAAAGACCCAGTACTTC. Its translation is CASSLGGPKTQYF.

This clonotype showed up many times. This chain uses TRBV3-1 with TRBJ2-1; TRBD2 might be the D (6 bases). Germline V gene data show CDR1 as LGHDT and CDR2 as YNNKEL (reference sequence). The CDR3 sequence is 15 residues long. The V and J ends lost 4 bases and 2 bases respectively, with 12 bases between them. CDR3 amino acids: CASSRSGRTYNEQFF. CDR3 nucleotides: TGTGCCAGCAGCCGTAGCGGAAGAACCTACAATGAGCAGTTCTTC.

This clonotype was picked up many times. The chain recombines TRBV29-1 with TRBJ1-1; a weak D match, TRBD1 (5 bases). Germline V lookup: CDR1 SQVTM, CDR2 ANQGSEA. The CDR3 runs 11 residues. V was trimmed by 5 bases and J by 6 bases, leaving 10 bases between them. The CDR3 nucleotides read TGCAGCGTTTGGGAGGGGTCTGAAGCTTTCTTT. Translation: CSVWEGSEAFF.

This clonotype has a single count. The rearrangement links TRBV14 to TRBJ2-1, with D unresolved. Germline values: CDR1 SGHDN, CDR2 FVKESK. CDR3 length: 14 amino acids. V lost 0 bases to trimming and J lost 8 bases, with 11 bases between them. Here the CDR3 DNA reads TGTGCCAGCAGCCAAGATGTGGTAGCCGATGAGCAGTTCTTC. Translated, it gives CASSQDVVADEQFF.

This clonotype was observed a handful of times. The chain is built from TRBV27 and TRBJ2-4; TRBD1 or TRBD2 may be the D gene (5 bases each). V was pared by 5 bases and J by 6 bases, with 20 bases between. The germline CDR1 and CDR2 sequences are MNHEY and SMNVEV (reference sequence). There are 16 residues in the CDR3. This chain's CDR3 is CASSPAWVEGINIQYF. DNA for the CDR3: TGTGCCAGCAGTCCCGCCTGGGTAGAGGGGATAAACATTCAGTACTTC.

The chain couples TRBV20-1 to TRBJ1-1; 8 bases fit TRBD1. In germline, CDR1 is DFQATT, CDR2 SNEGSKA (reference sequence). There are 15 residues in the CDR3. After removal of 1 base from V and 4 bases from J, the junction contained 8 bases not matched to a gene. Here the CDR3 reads CSARGLSGGGTEAFF. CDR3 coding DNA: TGCAGTGCTAGAGGACTATCAGGGGGCGGCACTGAAGCTTTCTTT.

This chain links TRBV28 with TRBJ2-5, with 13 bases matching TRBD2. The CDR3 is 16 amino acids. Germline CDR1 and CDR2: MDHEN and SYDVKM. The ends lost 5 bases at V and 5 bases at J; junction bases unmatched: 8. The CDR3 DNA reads TGTGCCAGCAGTCCAAGGACTAGCGGGAGTGCGGAGACCCAGTACTTC. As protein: CASSPRTSGSAETQYF.

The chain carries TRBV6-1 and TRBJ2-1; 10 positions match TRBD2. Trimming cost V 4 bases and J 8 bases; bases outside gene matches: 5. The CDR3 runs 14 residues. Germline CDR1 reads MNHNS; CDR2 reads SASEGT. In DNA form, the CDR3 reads TGTGCCAGCAGTGCGGGACTAGCGTTCGATGAGCAGTTCTTC. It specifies CASSAGLAFDEQFF.

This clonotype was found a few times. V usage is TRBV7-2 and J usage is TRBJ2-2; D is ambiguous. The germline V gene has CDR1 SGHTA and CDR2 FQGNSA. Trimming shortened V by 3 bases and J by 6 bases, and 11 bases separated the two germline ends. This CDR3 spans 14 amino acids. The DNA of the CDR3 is TGTGCCAGCAGCTTGCCCGGAAGTGCCGGGGAGCTGTTTTTT. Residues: CASSLPGSAGELFF.

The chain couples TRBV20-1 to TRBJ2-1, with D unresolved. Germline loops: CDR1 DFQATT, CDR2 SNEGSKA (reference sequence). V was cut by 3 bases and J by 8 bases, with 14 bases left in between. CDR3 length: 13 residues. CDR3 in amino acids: CSASGLRGDEQFF. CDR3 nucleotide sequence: TGCAGTGCTAGTGGCCTCCGTGGCGATGAGCAGTTCTTC.

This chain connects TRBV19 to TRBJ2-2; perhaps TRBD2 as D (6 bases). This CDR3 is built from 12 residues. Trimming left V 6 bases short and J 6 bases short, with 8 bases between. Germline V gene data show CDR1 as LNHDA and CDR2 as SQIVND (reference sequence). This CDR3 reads CASRGGPGELFF. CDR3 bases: TGTGCCAGTAGGGGGGGTCCCGGGGAGCTGTTTTTT.

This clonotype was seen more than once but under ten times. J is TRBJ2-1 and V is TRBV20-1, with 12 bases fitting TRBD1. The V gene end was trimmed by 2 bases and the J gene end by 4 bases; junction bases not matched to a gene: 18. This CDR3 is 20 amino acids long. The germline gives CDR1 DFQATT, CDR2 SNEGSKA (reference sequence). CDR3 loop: CSARFGTGGGERERYNEQFF. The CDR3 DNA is TGCAGTGCTAGATTTGGGACAGGGGGCGGGGAGCGGGAGAGATACAATGAGCAGTTCTTC.

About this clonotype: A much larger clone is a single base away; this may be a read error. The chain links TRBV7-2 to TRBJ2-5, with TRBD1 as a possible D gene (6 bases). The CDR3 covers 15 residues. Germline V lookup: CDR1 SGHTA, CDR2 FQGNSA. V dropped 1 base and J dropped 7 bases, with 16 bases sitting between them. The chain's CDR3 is CASSLGGLARGTQYF. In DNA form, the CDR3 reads TGTGCCAGCAGCTTAGGGGGGCTTGCCCGGGGGACCCAGTACTTC. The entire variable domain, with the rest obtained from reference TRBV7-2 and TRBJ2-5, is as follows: GAGVSQSPSNKVTEKGKDVELRCDPISGHTALYWYRQSLGQGLEFLIYFQGNSAPDKSGLPSDRFSAERTGGSVSTLTIQRTQQEDSAVYLCASSLGGLARGTQYFGPGTRLLVL.

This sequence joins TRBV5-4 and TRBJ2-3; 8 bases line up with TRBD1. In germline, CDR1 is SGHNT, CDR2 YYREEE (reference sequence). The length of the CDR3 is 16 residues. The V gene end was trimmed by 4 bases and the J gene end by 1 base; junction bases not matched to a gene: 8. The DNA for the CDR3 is TGTGCCAGCAGCAGTAAGGCAGGGGGCGGCACAGATACGCAGTATTTT. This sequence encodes CASSSKAGGGTDTQYF.

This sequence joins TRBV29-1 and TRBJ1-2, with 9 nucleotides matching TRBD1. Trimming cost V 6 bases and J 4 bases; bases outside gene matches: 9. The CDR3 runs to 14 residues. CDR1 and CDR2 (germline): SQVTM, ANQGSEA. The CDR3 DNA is TGCAGCGTGACACCCGGGACAGGGCGCTATGGCTACACCTTC. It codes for CSVTPGTGRYGYTF.

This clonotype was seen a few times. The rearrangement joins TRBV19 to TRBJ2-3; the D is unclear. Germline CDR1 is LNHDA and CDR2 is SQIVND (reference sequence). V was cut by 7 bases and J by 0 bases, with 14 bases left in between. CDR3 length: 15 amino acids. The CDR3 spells CASKSFHQSTDTQYF. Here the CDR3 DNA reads TGTGCCAGTAAGAGTTTTCACCAAAGCACAGATACGCAGTATTTT.

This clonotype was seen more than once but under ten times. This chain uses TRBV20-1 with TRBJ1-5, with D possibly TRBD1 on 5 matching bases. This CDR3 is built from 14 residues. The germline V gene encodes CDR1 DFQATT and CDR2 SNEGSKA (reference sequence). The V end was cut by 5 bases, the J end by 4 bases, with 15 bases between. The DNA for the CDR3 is TGCAGTGCTTTACCAGGGATGGGAAATCAGCCCCAGCATTTT. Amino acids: CSALPGMGNQPQHF.

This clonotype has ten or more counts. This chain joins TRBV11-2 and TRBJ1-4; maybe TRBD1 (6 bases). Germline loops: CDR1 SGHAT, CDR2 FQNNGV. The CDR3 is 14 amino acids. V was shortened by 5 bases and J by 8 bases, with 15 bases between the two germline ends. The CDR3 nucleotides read TGTGCCAGCAGCCGCGGACAGTTAAACGAAAAACTGTTTTTT. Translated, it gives CASSRGQLNEKLFF.

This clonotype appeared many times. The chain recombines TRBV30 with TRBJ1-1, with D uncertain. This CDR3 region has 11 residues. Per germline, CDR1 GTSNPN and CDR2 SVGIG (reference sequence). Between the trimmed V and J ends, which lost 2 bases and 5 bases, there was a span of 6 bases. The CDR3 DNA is TGTGCCTGGAGTAGTAGGACTGAAGCTTTCTTT. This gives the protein CAWSSRTEAFF. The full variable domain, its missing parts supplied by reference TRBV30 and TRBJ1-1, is SQTIHQWPATLVQPVGSPLSLECTVEGTSNPNLYWYRQAAGRGLQLLFYSVGIGQISSEVPQNLSASRPQDRQFILSSKKLLLSDSGFYLCAWSSRTEAFFGQGTRLTVV.

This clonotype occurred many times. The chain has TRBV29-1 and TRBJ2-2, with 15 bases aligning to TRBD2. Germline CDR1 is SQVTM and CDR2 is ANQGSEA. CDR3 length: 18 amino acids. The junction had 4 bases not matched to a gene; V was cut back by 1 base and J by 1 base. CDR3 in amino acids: CSVEGTSGRALNTGELFF. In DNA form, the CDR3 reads TGCAGCGTTGAAGGGACTAGCGGGAGGGCCTTGAACACCGGGGAGCTGTTTTTT.

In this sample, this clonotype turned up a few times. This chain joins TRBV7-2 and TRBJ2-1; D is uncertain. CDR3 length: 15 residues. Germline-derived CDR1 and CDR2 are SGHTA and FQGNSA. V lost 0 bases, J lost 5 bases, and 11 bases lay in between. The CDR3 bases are TGTGCCAGCAGCTTAGCTAGACCCGGGCACAATGAGCAGTTCTTC. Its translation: CASSLARPGHNEQFF.